This entry concerns a single TCR beta chain. The antigen remains undetermined. These data originate in a study of early T cells in non-severe SARS-CoV-2 infection. Across the study: Unpaired chains resulted from sequencing bulk RNA of unsorted whole blood. Notes on the study in general: Anti-spike CD8 responses were favored by VDJdb matching, which missed private and CD4 specificities.

The V gene's germline CDR1 is LNHDA and CDR2 SQIVND (reference sequence). CDR3 length equals 17 residues. Trimming pared 5 bases from V and 1 base from J, leaving 18 bases between. Each cDNA molecule carried a unique molecular identifier. One entry per CDR3 protein results from TCRdb running MiXCR on the 5' RACE reads. The sample has roughly 70,000 distinct CDR3 sequences, about 13% seen once; the top ten hold about 7.7%. Sequencing used whole blood. The chain links TRBV19 to TRBJ2-1, with D perhaps matching TRBD1 or TRBD2 (5 bases each). This clonotype originated in an adult who was a healthcare worker with PCR-confirmed SARS-CoV-2 infection or an uninfected control (not recorded which). For the CDR3, the DNA is TGTGCCAGTAGTCCGTGGGGCAGCGGTTCTTCCTACAATGAGCAGTTCTTC. Translating gives CASSPWGSGSSYNEQFF.